The subject of this entry is one T cell receptor beta chain. TCRdb re-called the 5' RACE reads; one entry per CDR3 protein, DNA not given. The data show tens of thousands of distinct CDR3 sequences, and the top ten clones hold 4% to 6.5%. This sample stems from a study of monozygotic twins with inflammatory bowel disease. The CDR3 has 15 amino acids. Germline CDR1 MDHEN, CDR2 SYDVKM. The rearrangement links TRBV28 to TRBJ2-3; TCRdb calls TRBD1, which cannot be checked without DNA. Sequences were obtained from blood. The TCR sequence derives from a human donor with ulcerative colitis or Crohn's disease, or a healthy co-twin of an affected twin (not recorded which). The CDR3 here is CATSQGGGGTDTQYF.